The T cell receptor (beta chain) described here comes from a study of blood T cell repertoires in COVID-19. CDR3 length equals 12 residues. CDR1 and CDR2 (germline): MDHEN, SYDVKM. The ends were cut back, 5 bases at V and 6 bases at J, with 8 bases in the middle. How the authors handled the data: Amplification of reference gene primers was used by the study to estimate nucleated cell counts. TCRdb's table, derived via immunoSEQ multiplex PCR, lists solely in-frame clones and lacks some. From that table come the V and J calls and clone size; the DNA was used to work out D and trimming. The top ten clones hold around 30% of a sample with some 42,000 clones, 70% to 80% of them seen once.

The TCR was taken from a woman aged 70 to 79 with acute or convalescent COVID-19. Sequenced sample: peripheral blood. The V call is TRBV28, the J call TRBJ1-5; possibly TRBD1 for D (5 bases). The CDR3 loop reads CASSQGFQPQHF. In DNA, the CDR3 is TGTGCCAGCAGTCAGGGATTTCAGCCCCAGCATTTT.